Listed below are T cell receptor beta chains from one sample, sequenced in a study of CD8+ T cells in alopecia areata. Sequenced by immunoSEQ multiplex PCR; TCRdb stores in-frame clones only, minus some. Among 85,000 to 110,000 clones listed, about 60% were seen once. The sample taken for sequencing was CD4+ T cells sorted from blood. The source of these receptors is a human donor in good health. Both conserved end residues are part of each CDR3. The D gene is left open where the match is weak. Rows may omit the clone size; those that give it use once, few, many or a size class.

. | TRBJ1-1 | TRBV19 | . | TGTGCCAGTAACAGGTCGGGGGGAGAAGCTTTCTTT | CASNRSGGEAFF
. | TRBJ1-1 | TRBV7-9 | . | TGTGCCAGCAGCTCCGTGGGTGACACTGAAGCTTTCTTT | CASSSVGDTEAFF
. | TRBJ2-1 | TRBV7-3 | many | TGTGCCAGCAGCTTGGACTATTACAATGAGCAGTTCTTC | CASSLDYYNEQFF
TRBD1 | TRBJ1-2 | TRBV6-5 | . | TGTGCCACTCAGGGGGATTGGGGTGGCTACACCTTC | CATQGDWGGYTF
TRBD2 | TRBJ2-1 | TRBV27 | . | TGTGCCAGCAGTTTATCGAAGGGACTAGCCGTTGGGGAGCAGTTCTTC | CASSLSKGLAVGEQFF
. | TRBJ2-7 | TRBV6-6 | . | TGTGCCAGCAGCCCTATAGGCCTGTACGAGCAGTACTTC | CASSPIGLYEQYF
TRBD1 | TRBJ2-3 | TRBV30 | . | TGTGCCTGGAGTGCGGCAGGGGGCGATACGCAGTATTTT | CAWSAAGGDTQYF
. | TRBJ2-7 | TRBV5-1 | . | TGCGCCAGCAGCTTGGCCGCGCACACCTACGAGCAGTACTTC | CASSLAAHTYEQYF
. | TRBJ1-5 | TRBV30 | . | TGTGCCTGGAGTGTAGCCGGTAATCAGCCCCAGCATTTT | CAWSVAGNQPQHF
. | TRBJ2-7 | TRBV9 | few | TGTGCCAGCAGCGTAGGTCGGGTCAACTACGAGCAGTACTTC | CASSVGRVNYEQYF
. | TRBJ2-2 | TRBV6-1 | few | TGTGCCAGCAGTTCGGGGGCGAACGGGGAGCTGTTTTTT | CASSSGANGELFF
. | TRBJ1-1 | TRBV29-1 | few | TGCAGCGTAGCAAGCCGGGACACTGAAGCTTTCTTT | CSVASRDTEAFF
. | TRBJ2-3 | TRBV29-1 | . | TGCAGCGTTGTTCCGGTACGGGACCTACTAACCACGGGCACAGATACGCAGTATTTT | CSVVPVRDLLTTGTDTQYF
. | TRBJ1-1 | TRBV13 | few | TGTGCCAGCAGCTTACGAGGGGAGGACACTGAAGCTTTCTTT | CASSLRGEDTEAFF
TRBD1 | TRBJ1-2 | TRBV12-5 | . | TGTGCTAGTGGTTTGGGGACAGGGCCCGGCTACACCTTC | CASGLGTGPGYTF
TRBD1 | TRBJ1-1 | TRBV6-5 | . | TGTGCCAGCAGTCCCGGGACAGGGGGCAGGACTGAAGCTTTCTTT | CASSPGTGGRTEAFF
. | TRBJ2-3 | TRBV7-2 | few | TGTGCCAGCAGACAAATTCACCACACAGATACGCAGTATTTT | CASRQIHHTDTQYF
. | TRBJ2-7 | TRBV30 | . | TGTGCCTGGAGTGGGCGGGACAGATCCTACGAGCAGTACTTC | CAWSGRDRSYEQYF
. | TRBJ1-6 | TRBV4-1 | . | TGCGCCAGCAGCCAAGACGCTTGGACAGCCACTACTAATTCACCCCTCCACTTT | CASSQDAWTATTNSPLHF
. | TRBJ2-6 | TRBV5-1 | . | TGCGCCAGCAGCCTTATATCTGGGGCCAACGTCCTGACTTTC | CASSLISGANVLTF
. | TRBJ2-5 | TRBV5-1 | few | TGCGCCAGCAGCGCCCAAGAGACCCAGTACTTC | CASSAQETQYF
. | TRBJ1-1 | TRBV29-1 | once | TGCAGCGCCCGGGGGGGCCCGAACACTGAAGCTTTCTTT | CSARGGPNTEAFF
. | TRBJ1-1 | TRBV4-3 | . | TGCGCCAGCAGCCAGTTGACGATGGGGGGCGAGAGAGCTTTCTTT | CASSQLTMGGERAFF
. | TRBJ1-1 | TRBV11-2 | . | TGTGCCAGCAGCTTACAGGGAGGACTCATGAACACTGAAGCTTTCTTT | CASSLQGGLMNTEAFF
TRBD2 | TRBJ2-5 | TRBV7-2 | . | TGTGCCAGCAGGCCTCCGGGAGGAGAAGAGACCCAGTACTTC | CASRPPGGEETQYF
. | TRBJ2-1 | TRBV30 | . | TGTGCCGCAACGAGGCTTGGAGGGGATGAGCAGTTCTTC | CAATRLGGDEQFF
. | TRBJ1-2 | TRBV6-1 | . | TGTGCCAGCAACGACGGGGGTCTCTATGGCTACACCTTC | CASNDGGLYGYTF